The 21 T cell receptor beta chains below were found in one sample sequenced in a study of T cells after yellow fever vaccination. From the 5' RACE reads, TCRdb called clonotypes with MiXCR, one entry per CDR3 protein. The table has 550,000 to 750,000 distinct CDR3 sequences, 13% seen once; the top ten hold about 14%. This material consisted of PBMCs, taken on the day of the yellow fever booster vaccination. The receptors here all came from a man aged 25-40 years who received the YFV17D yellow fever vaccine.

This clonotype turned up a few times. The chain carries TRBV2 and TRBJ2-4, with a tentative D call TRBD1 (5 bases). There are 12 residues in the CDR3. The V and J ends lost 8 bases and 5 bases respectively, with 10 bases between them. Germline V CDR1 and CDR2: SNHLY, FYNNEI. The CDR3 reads CASDRHQNIQYF. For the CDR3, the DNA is TGTGCCAGCGACAGACACCAAAACATTCAGTACTTC.

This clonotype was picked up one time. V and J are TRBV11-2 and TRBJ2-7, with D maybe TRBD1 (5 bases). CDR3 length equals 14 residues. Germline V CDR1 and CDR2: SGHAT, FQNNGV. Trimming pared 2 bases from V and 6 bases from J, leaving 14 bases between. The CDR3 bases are TGTGCCAGCAGCTTATTTGACAGTCCCTCCGAGCAGTACTTC. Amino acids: CASSLFDSPSEQYF.

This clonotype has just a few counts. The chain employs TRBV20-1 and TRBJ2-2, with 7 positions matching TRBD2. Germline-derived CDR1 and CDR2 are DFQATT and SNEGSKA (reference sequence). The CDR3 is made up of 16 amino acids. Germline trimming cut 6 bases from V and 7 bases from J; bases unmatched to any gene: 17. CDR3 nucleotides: TGCAGTGCCACCTTTCTAGCGGTAGGGCTCGGCGGGGAGCTGTTTTTT. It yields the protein CSATFLAVGLGGELFF.

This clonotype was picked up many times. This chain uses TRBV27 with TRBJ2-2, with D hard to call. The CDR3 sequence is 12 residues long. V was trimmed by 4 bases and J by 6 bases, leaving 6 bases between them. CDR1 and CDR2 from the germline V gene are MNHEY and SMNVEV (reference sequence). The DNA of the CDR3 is TGTGCCAGCAGTTGGCGCTCCGGGGAGCTGTTTTTT. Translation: CASSWRSGELFF.

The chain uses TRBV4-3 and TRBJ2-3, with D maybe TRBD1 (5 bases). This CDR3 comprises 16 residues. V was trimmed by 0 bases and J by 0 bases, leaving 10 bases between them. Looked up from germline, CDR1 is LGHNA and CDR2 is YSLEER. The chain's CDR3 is CASSQERGLSTDTQYF. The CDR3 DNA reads TGCGCCAGCAGCCAAGAAAGGGGTCTTAGCACAGATACGCAGTATTTT.

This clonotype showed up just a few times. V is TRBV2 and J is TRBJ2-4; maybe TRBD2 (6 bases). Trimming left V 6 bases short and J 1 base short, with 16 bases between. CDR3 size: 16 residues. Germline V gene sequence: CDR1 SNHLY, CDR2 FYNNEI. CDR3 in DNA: TGTGCCAGCAGACCCGGGGCCGCGGGGGCCAAAAACATTCAGTACTTC. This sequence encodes CASRPGAAGAKNIQYF.

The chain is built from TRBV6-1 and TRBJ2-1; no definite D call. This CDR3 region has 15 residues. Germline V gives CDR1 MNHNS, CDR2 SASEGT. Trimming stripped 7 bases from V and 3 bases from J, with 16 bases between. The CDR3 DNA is TGTGCCAGCAAGGTCGGGCATCAGAGCTACAATGAGCAGTTCTTC. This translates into CASKVGHQSYNEQFF.

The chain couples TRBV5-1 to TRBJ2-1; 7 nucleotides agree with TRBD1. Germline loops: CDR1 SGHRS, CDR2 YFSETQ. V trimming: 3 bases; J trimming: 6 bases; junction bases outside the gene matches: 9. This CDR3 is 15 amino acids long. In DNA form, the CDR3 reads TGCGCCAGCAGCTCCCGACAGGGAGTGGGCAATGAGCAGTTCTTC. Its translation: CASSSRQGVGNEQFF. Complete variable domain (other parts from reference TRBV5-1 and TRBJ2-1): KAGVTQTPRYLIKTRGQQVTLSCSPISGHRSVSWYQQTPGQGLQFLFEYFSETQRNKGNFPGRFSGRQFSNSRSEMNVSTLELGDSALYLCASSSRQGVGNEQFFGPGTRLTVL.

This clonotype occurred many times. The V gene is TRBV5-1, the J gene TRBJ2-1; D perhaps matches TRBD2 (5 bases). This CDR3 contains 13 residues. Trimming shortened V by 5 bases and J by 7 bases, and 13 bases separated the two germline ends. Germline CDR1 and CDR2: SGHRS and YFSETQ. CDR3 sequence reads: CASRDSEENEQFF. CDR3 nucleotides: TGCGCCAGCAGGGATAGCGAGGAAAATGAGCAGTTCTTC.

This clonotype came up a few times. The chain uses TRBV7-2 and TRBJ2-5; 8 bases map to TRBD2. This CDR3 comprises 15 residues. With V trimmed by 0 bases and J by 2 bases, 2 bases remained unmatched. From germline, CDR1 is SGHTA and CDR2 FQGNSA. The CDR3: CASSLASGVQETQYF. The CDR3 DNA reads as TGTGCCAGCAGCTTAGCTAGCGGGGTTCAAGAGACCCAGTACTTC.

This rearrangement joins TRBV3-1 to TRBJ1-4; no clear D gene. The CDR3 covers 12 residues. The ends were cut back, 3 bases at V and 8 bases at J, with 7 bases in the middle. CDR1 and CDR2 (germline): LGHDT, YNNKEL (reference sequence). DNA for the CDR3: TGTGCCAGCAGCCAGTATCGGGAAAAACTGTTTTTT. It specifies CASSQYREKLFF.

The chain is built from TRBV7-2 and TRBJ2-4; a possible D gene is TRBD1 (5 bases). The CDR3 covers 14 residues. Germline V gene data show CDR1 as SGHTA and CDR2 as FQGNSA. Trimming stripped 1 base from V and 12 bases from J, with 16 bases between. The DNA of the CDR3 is TGTGCCAGCAGCTTAGGCTATCAGGGATCAAGTCAGTACTTC. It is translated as CASSLGYQGSSQYF.

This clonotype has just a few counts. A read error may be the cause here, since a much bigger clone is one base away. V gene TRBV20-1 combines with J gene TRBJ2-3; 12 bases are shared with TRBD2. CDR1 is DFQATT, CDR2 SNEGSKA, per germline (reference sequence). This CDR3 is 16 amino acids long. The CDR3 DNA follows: TGCTGTGCTTCCGGGACTAGCGGGTGGAACACAGATACGCAGTATTTT. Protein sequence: CCASGTSGWNTDTQYF.

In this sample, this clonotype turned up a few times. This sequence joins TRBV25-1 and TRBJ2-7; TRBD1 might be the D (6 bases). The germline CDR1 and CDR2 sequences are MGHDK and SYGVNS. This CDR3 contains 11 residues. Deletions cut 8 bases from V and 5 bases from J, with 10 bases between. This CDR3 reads CASQQGHEQYF. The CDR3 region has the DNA TGTGCCAGCCAACAGGGCCACGAGCAGTACTTC.

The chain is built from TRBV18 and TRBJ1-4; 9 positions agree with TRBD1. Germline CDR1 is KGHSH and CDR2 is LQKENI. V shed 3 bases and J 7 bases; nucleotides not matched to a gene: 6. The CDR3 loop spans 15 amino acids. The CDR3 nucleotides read TGTGCCAGCTCACCTCTATTGGACAGGGGTGAAAAACTGTTTTTT. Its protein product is CASSPLLDRGEKLFF.

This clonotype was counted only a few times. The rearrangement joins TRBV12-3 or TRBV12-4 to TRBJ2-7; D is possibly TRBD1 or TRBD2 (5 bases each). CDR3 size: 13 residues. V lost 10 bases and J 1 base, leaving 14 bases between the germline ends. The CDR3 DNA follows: TGTGCCACCTCTTGGGACGCGTCCTACGAGCAGTACTTC. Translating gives CATSWDASYEQYF.

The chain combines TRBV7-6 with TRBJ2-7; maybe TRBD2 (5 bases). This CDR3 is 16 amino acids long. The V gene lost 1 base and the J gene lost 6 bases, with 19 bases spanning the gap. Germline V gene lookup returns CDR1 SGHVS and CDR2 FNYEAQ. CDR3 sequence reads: CASSLESGLAGVEQYF. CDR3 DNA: TGTGCCAGCAGCTTAGAAAGCGGACTTGCTGGTGTCGAGCAGTACTTC.

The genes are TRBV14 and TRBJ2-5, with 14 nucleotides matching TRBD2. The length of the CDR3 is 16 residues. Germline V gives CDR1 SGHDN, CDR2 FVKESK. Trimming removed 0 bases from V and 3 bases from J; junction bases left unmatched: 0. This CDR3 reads CASSQETSGREETQYF. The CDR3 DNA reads TGTGCCAGCAGCCAAGAGACTAGCGGGAGGGAAGAGACCCAGTACTTC. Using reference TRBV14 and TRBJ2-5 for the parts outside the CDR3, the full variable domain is EAGVTQFPSHSVIEKGQTVTLRCDPISGHDNLYWYRRVMGKEIKFLLHFVKESKQDESGMPNNRFLAERTGGTYSTLKVQPAELEDSGVYFCASSQETSGREETQYFGPGTRLLVL.

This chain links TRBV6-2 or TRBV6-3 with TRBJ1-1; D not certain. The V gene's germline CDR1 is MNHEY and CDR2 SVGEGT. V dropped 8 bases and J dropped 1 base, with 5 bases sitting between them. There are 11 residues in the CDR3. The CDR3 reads CASGQNTEAFF. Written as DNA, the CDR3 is TGTGCCAGCGGCCAGAACACTGAAGCTTTCTTT.

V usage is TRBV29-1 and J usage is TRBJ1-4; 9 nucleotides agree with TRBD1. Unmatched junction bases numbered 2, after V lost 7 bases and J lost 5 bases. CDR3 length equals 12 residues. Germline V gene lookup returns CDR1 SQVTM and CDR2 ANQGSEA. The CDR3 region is CSGTGGNEKLFF. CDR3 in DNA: TGCAGCGGAACAGGGGGCAATGAAAAACTGTTTTTT.

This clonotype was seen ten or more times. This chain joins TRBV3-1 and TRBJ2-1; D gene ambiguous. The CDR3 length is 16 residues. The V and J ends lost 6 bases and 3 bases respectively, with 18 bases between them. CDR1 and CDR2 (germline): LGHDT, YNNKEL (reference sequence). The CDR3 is CASRPRVAPGYNEQFF. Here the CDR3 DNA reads TGTGCCAGCAGGCCTCGGGTGGCCCCGGGCTACAATGAGCAGTTCTTC.